This TCR beta chain stems from a study of a mutant IDH1 vaccine in newly diagnosed glioma. Study as a whole: Patients received vaccination from 4-6 weeks after radiotherapy alone, or with temozolomide cycles. An approximately 62% male, approximately 40% female split and a mean age of about 44 years characterized treated patients. Before enrollment, the patients had been treated with radiotherapy alone, temozolomide alone, or both together. Most of them had received both. Study-wide results and caveats: Pseudoprogression looked unconnected to shifts in top peripheral T cell clonotypes.

CDR3 size: 13 residues. Between the trimmed V and J ends, which lost 1 base and 7 bases, there was a span of 10 bases. CDR1 and CDR2 (germline): MGHRA, YSYEKL. The data were produced by immunoSEQ multiplex PCR, yet TCRdb's version contains in-frame clones alone and is incomplete. The profile covers tens of thousands of clones, with around 90% appearing a single time and around 3% taken by the ten largest. The time point denotes: week 5, during vaccination. With topical imiquimod, each dose of the vaccine consisted of 300 ug of mutant IDH1 20-mer peptide. Turning to this clone: Its antigen is undetermined.

J is TRBJ1-2 and V is TRBV4-1; D call uncertain. The receptor comes from a woman between 40 and 55 years old with glioma. Some clones in this sample may be carry-over from other donors' samples. Source: peripheral blood mononuclear cells (PBMCs), taken from a glioma patient whose treatment included an IDH1 peptide vaccine. CDR3 in DNA: TGCGCCAGCAGCCAAGTGGGGAAACGTGGCTACACCTTC. Translated: CASSQVGKRGYTF.